This T cell receptor (beta chain) was captured in a study of tumor-infiltrating lymphocytes in primary liver carcinoma. Findings of the study overall: A fraction of only about 7-24% of top clones appeared in all five tumor regions.

This clonotype was counted a single time. Its antigen is undetermined. This CDR3 comprises 15 residues. Germline CDR1 reads SGHAT; CDR2 reads FQNNGV. V lost 5 bases and J lost 8, with 16 bases in between. Synthesis of TCR beta cDNA was carried out from 500 ng total RNA with a constant-region primer. Libraries covering TCR beta were generated through three nested multiplex PCR rounds (using a slightly modified ARM-PCR). The first two PCR rounds used TRBV1-TRBV30 primers with a Cbeta primer, 10 cycles each. TCRdb used MiXCR to reprocess the multiplex PCR reads, holding one entry per CDR3 protein. The data contain 150,000 to 200,000 distinct CDR3 sequences, around four fifths of them seen just once; the ten biggest clones take up 18%. From 20-30 mg of unsorted bulk tissue, DNA and RNA were co-extracted together.

V usage is TRBV11-2 and J usage is TRBJ1-6; D may be TRBD1 (6 bases). The sequence was obtained from a man in his forties with primary liver carcinoma and hepatitis B virus infection. Specimen: tumor tissue from primary liver carcinoma. CDR3 sequence (DNA): TGTGCCAGCAGCCGCCAGGACAGAGCCTATTCACCCCTCCACTTT. The encoded protein is CASSRQDRAYSPLHF.